Following are 13 T cell receptor beta chains from one sample sequenced in a study of blood T cells in healthy people across ages. Then a second PCR, running roughly 7 to 12 cycles, was carried out with a sample-barcoded 5' primer and a J-beta primer mix. From the 5' RACE reads, TCRdb called clonotypes with MiXCR, one entry per CDR3 protein. Seen here are over 1,500,000 distinct CDR3 sequences, about 39% observed once, and the top ten hold about 23%. The sequencing input was blood. These receptors originate from a human donor in good health.

The chain carries TRBV7-6 and TRBJ1-5; D remains ambiguous. Trimming cost V 5 bases and J 6 bases, with 11 bases left between them. The CDR3 totals 13 residues. Germline V lookup: CDR1 SGHVS, CDR2 FNYEAQ. CDR3 in DNA: TGTGCCAGCAGCCCCGGGTGGGGTCAGCCCCAGCATTTT. It is translated as CASSPGWGQPQHF.

This rearrangement joins TRBV20-1 to TRBJ2-1; 12 bases line up with TRBD2. From germline, CDR1 is DFQATT and CDR2 SNEGSKA (reference sequence). This CDR3 contains 16 residues. Trimming at V came to 5 bases and at J to 4 bases, leaving 9 bases not matched to a gene. The CDR3 bases are TGCAGTGCTCTACCCAAGACTAGCGGGGGTTACAATGAGCAGTTCTTC. Amino acids: CSALPKTSGGYNEQFF.

As DNA, the CDR3 is TGTGCCAGCAGCGTTGACGCACAGTACAATGAGCAGTTCTTC. Translation gives CASSVDAQYNEQFF. This rearrangement joins TRBV9 to TRBJ2-1; D not certain. Germline V gives CDR1 SGDLS, CDR2 YYNGEE. The CDR3 is 14 amino acids. The germline V and J ends were trimmed by 2 bases and 4 bases, with 10 bases remaining between them.

The V gene is TRBV20-1, the J gene TRBJ2-7; 8 nucleotides agree with TRBD1. In germline, CDR1 is DFQATT, CDR2 SNEGSKA (reference sequence). The CDR3 covers 15 residues. Losses at the gene ends were 6 bases for V and 0 bases for J; bases not matched to a gene: 10. DNA of the CDR3: TGCAGTGCAACAGCCCCCACAGGGGGCTCCTACGAGCAGTACTTC. Residues: CSATAPTGGSYEQYF.

The rearrangement links TRBV5-1 to TRBJ1-4, with D uncertain. The CDR3 has 14 residues. Trimming removed 4 bases at V and 8 bases at J, with 15 bases between. Germline lookup yields CDR1 SGHRS and CDR2 YFSETQ. The CDR3 protein is CASSAAGVEEKLFF. The CDR3 bases are TGCGCCAGCAGCGCCGCTGGGGTGGAGGAAAAACTGTTTTTT.

V usage is TRBV29-1 and J usage is TRBJ2-3, with TRBD2 matching 13 bases. Trimming took 7 bases from V and 1 from J; bases not matched to a gene: 8. The CDR3 length is 16 residues. CDR1 and CDR2 from the germline V gene are SQVTM and ANQGSEA. CDR3 nucleotide sequence: TGCAGCGCCCCGACCGGGACTAGCGGGGGCACAGATACGCAGTATTTT. Amino acid sequence: CSAPTGTSGGTDTQYF.

The rearrangement links TRBV10-3 to TRBJ1-2; TRBD1 is a possible D gene (6 bases). V lost 10 bases, J lost 8 bases, and 17 bases lay in between. The CDR3 runs 12 residues. Germline V gene data show CDR1 as ENHRY and CDR2 as SYGVKD. The CDR3 sequence is CATQTGTPGYTF. In nucleotides, the CDR3 is TGTGCCACCCAGACCGGGACACCCGGCTACACCTTC.

This clonotype was seen only a few times. The chain combines TRBV20-1 with TRBJ2-3; TRBD2 aligns across 9 bases. J gave up 6 bases and V 8 bases, and 15 bases lay outside the gene matches. The CDR3 runs to 15 residues. Germline V gene data show CDR1 as DFQATT and CDR2 as SNEGSKA (reference sequence). The CDR3 DNA reads TGCAGTACTAACCAGGGCGGGGGGGCCGATGATACGCAGTATTTT. It is translated as CSTNQGGGADDTQYF.

This clonotype was detected only a few times. V is TRBV27 and J is TRBJ2-7; 9 bases agree with TRBD1. This CDR3 contains 15 residues. CDR1 and CDR2 from the germline V gene are MNHEY and SMNVEV (reference sequence). After removal of 4 bases from V and 0 bases from J, the junction contained 4 bases not matched to a gene. DNA of the CDR3: TGTGCCAGCAGTTCACAGGGGGCTTACTCCTACGAGCAGTACTTC. Translated, it gives CASSSQGAYSYEQYF.

This clonotype came up a few times. The V and J genes are TRBV7-3 and TRBJ2-3; D gene uncertain. Germline loops: CDR1 SGHTA, CDR2 FQGTGA. The germline V and J ends were trimmed by 3 bases and 4 bases, with 11 bases remaining between them. The length of the CDR3 is 14 residues. This chain's CDR3 is CASSFPPRADTQYF. The CDR3 DNA reads TGTGCCAGCAGCTTTCCCCCTAGGGCAGATACGCAGTATTTT.

V and J are TRBV7-2 and TRBJ2-1; possibly TRBD1 for D (6 bases). V gave up 1 base and J gave up 10 bases, with 17 bases separating them. Germline CDR1 SGHTA, CDR2 FQGNSA. CDR3 length: 15 residues. As DNA, the CDR3 is TGTGCCAGCAGCTTAGGGGGGCGCCCTACCTACGAGCAGTTCTTC. It is translated as CASSLGGRPTYEQFF.

This clonotype was detected a few times. The CDR3 sequence is CASRTVNTGELFF. The CDR3 coding sequence is TGTGCCAGCAGGACAGTAAACACCGGGGAGCTGTTTTTT. The chain couples TRBV6-1 to TRBJ2-2, with D possibly TRBD1 on 5 matching bases. The CDR3 is made up of 13 amino acids. V lost 6 bases and J lost 2, with 7 bases in between. CDR1 is MNHNS, CDR2 SASEGT, per germline.

As regards this clonotype: Sequence at one end of the junction differs from germline and may be a read error. The chain combines TRBV5-1 with TRBJ2-5; a possible D gene is TRBD2 (5 bases). This CDR3 region has 15 residues. The germline V gene has CDR1 SGHRS and CDR2 YFSETQ. CDR3 in amino acids: CASGLAFLAEETQYF. In DNA, the CDR3 is TGCGCCAGCGGCTTGGCCTTTCTAGCCGAAGAGACCCAGTACTTC.